This passage covers 11 T cell receptor beta chains from one sample sequenced in a study of cytomegalovirus exposure and HLA in healthy donors (dated by TCRdb to about 2017). The library was generated by the immunoSEQ multiplex PCR assay. The multiplex PCR relied on a mix of 60 forward primers for TCR Vbeta segments and 13 reverse primers for TCR Jbeta segments. The clones in this table, taken by TCRdb from immuneACCESS, are in-frame only. Not every clone is retained; where verified, under half of the shortfall comes from an unresolved V gene, and the cause of the rest is unknown. The sample yields approximately 140,000 clones; about 78% were counted once. About 3% of the sample lies in the top ten. The specimen was PBMCs. The receptor set was obtained from a human donor in good health.

The CDR3 nucleotides are TGCAGCGTTGCCCGCCAGATGAACACTGAAGCTTTCTTT. Encoded protein: CSVARQMNTEAFF. The genes are TRBV29-1 and TRBJ1-1, with unresolved D. The CDR3 extends over 13 amino acids. V lost 4 bases to trimming and J lost 0 bases, with 9 bases between them. Germline CDR1 is SQVTM and CDR2 is ANQGSEA.

Only a few counts were recorded for this clone. The rearrangement links TRBV19 to TRBJ1-1, with TRBD1 as a possible D gene (5 bases). V gave up 10 bases and J gave up 6 bases, with 15 bases separating them. The CDR3 consists of 12 residues. The germline gives CDR1 LNHDA, CDR2 SQIVND (reference sequence). DNA for the CDR3: TGTGCCACCGCGGGGGGAAACCCTGAAGCTTTCTTT. Protein product: CATAGGNPEAFF. The variable domain in full, with the rest retrieved from reference TRBV19 and TRBJ1-1, is DGGITQSPKYLFRKEGQNVTLSCEQNLNHDAMYWYRQDPGQGLRLIYYSQIVNDFQKGDIAEGYSVSREKKESFPLTVTSAQKNPTAFYLCATAGGNPEAFFGQGTRLTVV.

This chain joins TRBV2 and TRBJ2-5; D may be TRBD2 (7 bases). This CDR3 has 14 amino acids. V was cut by 6 bases and J by 6 bases, with 17 bases left in between. Germline assignment: CDR1 SNHLY and CDR2 FYNNEI. The CDR3 bases are TGTGCCAGCAGACAGGGAGGGGGTCGGAAGACCCAGTACTTC. The encoded protein is CASRQGGGRKTQYF.

This clone was seen only once. V usage is TRBV2 and J usage is TRBJ2-7, with 9 nucleotides matching TRBD2. This CDR3 has 14 amino acids. Unmatched junction bases numbered 3, after V lost 4 bases and J lost 2 bases. CDR1 is SNHLY and CDR2 is FYNNEI in the germline V gene. The CDR3, as DNA: TGTGCCAGCAGTGGGGAGCGGGGGGCCTACGAGCAGTACTTC. This translates into CASSGERGAYEQYF.

In its sample, this clone was seen a few times. The rearrangement links TRBV7-6 to TRBJ2-5; weak D call: TRBD2 (6 bases). Germline loops: CDR1 SGHVS, CDR2 FNYEAQ. The V gene lost 6 bases and the J gene lost 1 base, with 18 bases spanning the gap. The CDR3 contains 16 residues. CDR3: CASRIGAGRVQETQYF. CDR3 coding DNA: TGTGCCAGCAGAATAGGGGCGGGACGAGTCCAAGAGACCCAGTACTTC.

As for this clone: A junction boundary mismatches the germline segment, possibly from a read error. The V gene is TRBV7-9, the J gene TRBJ1-1; TRBD1 aligns across 9 bases. The CDR3 is 15 amino acids. Germline values: CDR1 SEHNR, CDR2 FQNEAQ (reference sequence). The CDR3, as DNA: TGTTCCAGCAGCCCGATCCCTGGGACAGGGACTGAAGCTTTCTTT. Its translation: CSSSPIPGTGTEAFF.

The V and J genes are TRBV30 and TRBJ1-5; no definite D call. Trimming took 0 bases from V and 11 from J, leaving 8 bases between them. The CDR3 is 11 amino acids. In germline, CDR1 is GTSNPN, CDR2 SVGIG (reference sequence). CDR3 bases: TGTGCCTGGAGTGTAAAGGGAGCCCAGCATTTT. It translates to CAWSVKGAQHF. Based on the CDR3 plus reference TRBV30 and TRBJ1-5, the full variable domain is SQTIHQWPATLVQPVGSPLSLECTVEGTSNPNLYWYRQAAGRGLQLLFYSVGIGQISSEVPQNLSASRPQDRQFILSSKKLLLSDSGFYLCAWSVKGAQHFGDGTRLSIL.

The chain combines TRBV4-1 with TRBJ2-3; 8 bases line up with TRBD2. Germline trimming cut 0 bases from V and 4 bases from J; bases unmatched to any gene: 15. CDR3 size: 19 residues. CDR1 and CDR2 from the germline V gene are MGHRA and YSYEKL. CDR3 DNA: TGCGCCAGCAGCCAAGAGCGGGGAGCGGGGGCCGCTAACCCAGATACGCAGTATTTT. It encodes CASSQERGAGAANPDTQYF.

The chain is built from TRBV5-4 and TRBJ1-4; TRBD1 is a possible D gene (5 bases). The germline V gene encodes CDR1 SGHNT and CDR2 YYREEE (reference sequence). V gave up 0 bases and J gave up 6 bases, with 6 bases separating them. This CDR3 contains 13 residues. The CDR3 sequence: CASSLGTHEKLFF. The CDR3 bases are TGTGCCAGCAGCTTGGGGACACATGAAAAACTGTTTTTT.

The chain couples TRBV14 to TRBJ2-3; tentatively, D is TRBD2 (6 bases). Germline V CDR1 and CDR2: SGHDN, FVKESK. The CDR3 consists of 16 residues. Trimming stripped 0 bases from V and 1 base from J, with 11 bases between. The CDR3 sequence: CASSQDGGIGTDTQYF. CDR3 nucleotides: TGTGCCAGCAGCCAAGACGGCGGGATTGGCACAGATACGCAGTATTTT.

The chain is built from TRBV5-1 and TRBJ1-6; a weak D match, TRBD1 (5 bases). This CDR3 comprises 16 residues. Trimming removed 1 base from V and 0 bases from J, with 8 bases in between. Per the germline V gene, CDR1 is SGHRS and CDR2 is YFSETQ. CDR3 DNA sequence: TGCGCCAGCAGCTTGATCGACAGCTCCTATAATTCACCCCTCCACTTT. It codes for CASSLIDSSYNSPLHF.